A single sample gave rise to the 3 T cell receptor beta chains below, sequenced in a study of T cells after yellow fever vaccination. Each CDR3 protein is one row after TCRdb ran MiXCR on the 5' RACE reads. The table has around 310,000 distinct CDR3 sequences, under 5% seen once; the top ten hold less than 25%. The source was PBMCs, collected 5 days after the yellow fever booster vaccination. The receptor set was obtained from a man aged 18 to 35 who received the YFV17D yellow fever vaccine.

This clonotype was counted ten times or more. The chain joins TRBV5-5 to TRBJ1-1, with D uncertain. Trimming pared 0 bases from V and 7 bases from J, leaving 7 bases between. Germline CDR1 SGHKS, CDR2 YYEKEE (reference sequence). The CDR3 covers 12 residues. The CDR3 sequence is CASSLVGLEAFF. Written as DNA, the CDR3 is TGTGCCAGCAGCTTGGTTGGACTTGAAGCTTTCTTT.

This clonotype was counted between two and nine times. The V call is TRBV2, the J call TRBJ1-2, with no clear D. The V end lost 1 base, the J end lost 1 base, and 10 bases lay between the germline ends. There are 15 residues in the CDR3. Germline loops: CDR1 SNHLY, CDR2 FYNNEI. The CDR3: CASSEGRTGNYGYTF. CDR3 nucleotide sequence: TGTGCCAGCAGTGAAGGCAGGACCGGTAACTATGGCTACACCTTC.

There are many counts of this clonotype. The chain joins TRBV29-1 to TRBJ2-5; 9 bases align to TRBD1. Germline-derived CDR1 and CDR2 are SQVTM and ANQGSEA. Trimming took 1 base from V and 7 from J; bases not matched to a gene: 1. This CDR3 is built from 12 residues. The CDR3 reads CSVEGQGVTQYF. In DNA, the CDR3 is TGCAGCGTTGAAGGACAGGGGGTGACCCAGTACTTC.